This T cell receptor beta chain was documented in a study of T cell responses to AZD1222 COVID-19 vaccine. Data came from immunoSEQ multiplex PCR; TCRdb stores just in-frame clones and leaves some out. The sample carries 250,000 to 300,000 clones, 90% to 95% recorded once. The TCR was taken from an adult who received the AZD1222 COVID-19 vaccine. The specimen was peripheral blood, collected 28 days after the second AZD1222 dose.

The CDR3 DNA reads as TGTGCCAGCAGCGTGGGACAGAAGAACACTGAAGCTTTCTTT. It yields the protein CASSVGQKNTEAFF. The V call is TRBV9, the J call TRBJ1-1; 7 nucleotides match TRBD1. In germline, CDR1 is SGDLS, CDR2 YYNGEE. This CDR3 spans 14 amino acids. Germline trimming cut 2 bases from V and 1 base from J; bases unmatched to any gene: 2.